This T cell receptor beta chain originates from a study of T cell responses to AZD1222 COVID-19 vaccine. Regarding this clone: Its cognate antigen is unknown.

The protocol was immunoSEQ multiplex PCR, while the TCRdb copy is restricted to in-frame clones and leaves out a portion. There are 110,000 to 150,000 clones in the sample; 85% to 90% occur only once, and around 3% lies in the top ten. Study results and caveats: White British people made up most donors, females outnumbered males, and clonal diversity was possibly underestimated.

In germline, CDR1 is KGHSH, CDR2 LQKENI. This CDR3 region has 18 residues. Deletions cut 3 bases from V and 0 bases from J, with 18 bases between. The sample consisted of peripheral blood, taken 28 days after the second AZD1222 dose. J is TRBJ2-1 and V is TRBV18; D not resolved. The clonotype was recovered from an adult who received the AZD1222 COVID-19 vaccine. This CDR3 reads CASSPPGPRGVSYNEQFF. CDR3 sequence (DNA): TGTGCCAGCTCACCCCCCGGGCCTCGCGGTGTCTCCTACAATGAGCAGTTCTTC.